The 18 T cell receptor beta chains listed next were all sequenced from one sample in a study of blood T cell repertoires in COVID-19. Only in-frame clones appear in the TCRdb table, and some are missing; sequencing was by immunoSEQ multiplex PCR. The table includes about 140,000 clones, 85% to 90% detected once. Material: peripheral blood. Receptors were obtained from a woman older than 75 with acute or convalescent COVID-19.

The chain's CDR3 is CASSLPTAYEQYF. The CDR3 DNA reads TGTGCCAGCAGCCTCCCGACAGCCTACGAGCAGTACTTC. This chain connects TRBV7-9 to TRBJ2-7, with D possibly being TRBD1 (5 bases). The CDR3 loop spans 13 amino acids. V dropped 5 bases and J dropped 2 bases, with 10 bases sitting between them. Germline V lookup: CDR1 SEHNR, CDR2 FQNEAQ (reference sequence).

The rearrangement links TRBV5-1 to TRBJ2-7, with TRBD1 matching 12 bases. This CDR3 comprises 19 residues. The V gene end was trimmed by 2 bases and the J gene end by 13 bases; junction bases not matched to a gene: 25. CDR1 is SGHRS and CDR2 is YFSETQ in the germline V gene. The DNA for the CDR3 is TGCGCCAGCAGCTTAGATAACAACCCGGGACAGGGGGCTTCCCACCCTTTCTACTTC. Amino acid sequence: CASSLDNNPGQGASHPFYF.

Written as DNA, the CDR3 is TGCAGCGGGAACCTAGACAGCTCCTACAATGAGCAGTTCTTC. This sequence encodes CSGNLDSSYNEQFF. The V gene is TRBV29-1, the J gene TRBJ2-1; D possibly corresponds to TRBD1 (5 bases). Germline V gene data show CDR1 as SQVTM and CDR2 as ANQGSEA. Deletions cut 7 bases from V and 0 bases from J, with 13 bases between. This CDR3 has 14 residues.

J is TRBJ2-3 and V is TRBV5-1; 8 bases map to TRBD1. This CDR3 region has 16 residues. Germline V lookup: CDR1 SGHRS, CDR2 YFSETQ. Unmatched junction bases numbered 10, after V lost 4 bases and J lost 3 bases. The CDR3: CASSLLDRDRTDTQYF. The CDR3 DNA follows: TGCGCCAGCAGCCTACTGGACAGGGACCGGACAGATACGCAGTATTTT. Complete variable domain (other parts from reference TRBV5-1 and TRBJ2-3): KAGVTQTPRYLIKTRGQQVTLSCSPISGHRSVSWYQQTPGQGLQFLFEYFSETQRNKGNFPGRFSGRQFSNSRSEMNVSTLELGDSALYLCASSLLDRDRTDTQYFGPGTRLTVL.

This chain connects TRBV18 to TRBJ1-3, with D perhaps TRBD1 (6 bases). Germline CDR1 and CDR2: KGHSH and LQKENI. The CDR3 consists of 14 residues. V lost 1 base and J 4 bases, leaving 8 bases between the germline ends. CDR3 DNA sequence: TGTGCCAGCTCACCACAAACAGGGGGAAACACCATATATTTT. It specifies CASSPQTGGNTIYF.

The J gene is TRBJ1-1, the V gene TRBV3-1 (or the pseudogene TRBV3-2); 7 positions agree with TRBD1. There are 13 residues in the CDR3. V shed 4 bases, J shed 6 bases, and the junction held 5 bases outside the gene matches. From germline, CDR1 is LGHDT and CDR2 YNNKEL (reference sequence). The CDR3 nucleotides are TGTGCCAGCAGCCTTGAGGGGGCCCCTGAAGCTTTCTTT. It codes for CASSLEGAPEAFF.

V usage is TRBV11-3 and J usage is TRBJ1-6; D is undetermined. Trimming took 5 bases from V and 0 from J, leaving 20 bases between them. The V gene's germline CDR1 is SGHNT and CDR2 YENEEA. The CDR3 is made up of 19 amino acids. The CDR3 DNA reads as TGTGCCAGCAGCCCCCCCCCTGGGCACCGCCTCTCCTATAATTCACCCCTCCACTTT. Its translation: CASSPPPGHRLSYNSPLHF.

CDR3 sequence (DNA): TGTGCCAGCAGCTTCAGGGCAGAGACCCAGTACTTC. Residues: CASSFRAETQYF. The chain carries TRBV7-2 and TRBJ2-5; TRBD1 might be the D (5 bases). The CDR3 contains 12 residues. Germline assignment: CDR1 SGHTA and CDR2 FQGNSA. V gave up 3 bases and J gave up 4 bases, with 6 bases separating them.

Concerning this clone itself: Other DNA sequences of this sample code for an identical CDR3. J is TRBJ1-2 and V is TRBV6-5; TRBD1 matches at 9 bases. The CDR3 runs to 13 residues. The trim removed 6 bases at V and 7 bases at J, leaving 6 bases unmatched. Germline-derived CDR1 and CDR2 are MNHEY and SVGAGI. CDR3 region: CASRQQGAGGYTF. CDR3 in DNA: TGTGCCAGCAGACAACAGGGGGCGGGTGGCTACACCTTC.

In DNA, the CDR3 is TGTGCCAGCAGCCAAGGTGGGACAAGGTCGTACGAGCAGTACTTC. Its protein is CASSQGGTRSYEQYF. This chain uses TRBV3-1 (or the pseudogene TRBV3-2) with TRBJ2-7; tentatively, D is TRBD1 (6 bases). Germline V gene data show CDR1 as LGHDT and CDR2 as YNNKEL (reference sequence). V dropped 1 base and J dropped 4 bases, with 14 bases sitting between them. The CDR3 totals 15 residues.

DNA for the CDR3: TGTGCCAGCAGCCAACAGACAGTCTCTCAGCCCCAGCATTTT. Translation: CASSQQTVSQPQHF. The chain is built from TRBV3-1 (or the pseudogene TRBV3-2) and TRBJ1-5; D may be TRBD1 (5 bases). The CDR3 is 14 amino acids. Trimming removed 2 bases from V and 6 bases from J, with 11 bases in between. CDR1 and CDR2 from the germline V gene are LGHDT and YNNKEL (reference sequence).

This clone occurred once. The genes are TRBV6-2 or TRBV6-3 and TRBJ1-5; D remains ambiguous. Germline values: CDR1 MNHEY, CDR2 SVGEGT. V was cut by 3 bases and J by 4 bases, with 10 bases left in between. The CDR3 loop spans 14 amino acids. CDR3 sequence (DNA): TGTGCCAGCAGTTATTTTAGCGGAAATCAGCCCCAGCATTTT. Its protein product is CASSYFSGNQPQHF.

The chain uses TRBV2 and TRBJ1-2, with TRBD1 as a possible D gene (6 bases). Trimming left V 8 bases short and J 4 bases short, with 14 bases between. The CDR3 has 13 residues. Germline V gives CDR1 SNHLY, CDR2 FYNNEI. The CDR3 loop reads CASSRGPLYGYTF. In nucleotides, the CDR3 is TGTGCCAGCTCCAGGGGTCCCCTCTATGGCTACACCTTC.

The chain couples TRBV5-1 to TRBJ2-1; 14 bases line up with TRBD2. There are 16 residues in the CDR3. Germline V CDR1 and CDR2: SGHRS, YFSETQ. The V gene end was trimmed by 4 bases and the J gene end by 2 bases; junction bases not matched to a gene: 2. The CDR3 sequence: CASSPGLAGAYNEQFF. The CDR3 DNA reads TGCGCCAGCAGCCCGGGACTAGCGGGGGCCTACAATGAGCAGTTCTTC.

The rearrangement joins TRBV6-5 to TRBJ1-2; tentative D call: TRBD1 (6 bases). The germline V gene has CDR1 MNHEY and CDR2 SVGAGI. The CDR3 sequence is 11 residues long. The germline V and J ends were trimmed by 7 bases and 11 bases, with 14 bases remaining between them. The CDR3 DNA reads TGTGCCAGCACCGTTGTGGGGACATACACCTTC. As protein: CASTVVGTYTF.

This sequence joins TRBV7-9 and TRBJ2-1; no firm D call. From germline, CDR1 is SEHNR and CDR2 FQNEAQ (reference sequence). Trimming removed 3 bases at V and 2 bases at J, with 8 bases between. The CDR3 extends over 14 amino acids. The CDR3 sequence is CASSFVAPYNEQFF. CDR3 nucleotides: TGTGCCAGCAGCTTTGTAGCCCCCTACAATGAGCAGTTCTTC.

This clone was seen once. The rearrangement uses TRBV3-1 (or the pseudogene TRBV3-2) and TRBJ2-2; 11 bases match TRBD1. Germline V lookup: CDR1 LGHDT, CDR2 YNNKEL (reference sequence). Trimming at V came to 4 bases and at J to 5 bases, leaving 6 bases not matched to a gene. The CDR3 sequence is 16 residues long. In DNA, the CDR3 is TGTGCCAGCAGCCCCCGGACAGGGGGCCTAACCGGGGAGCTGTTTTTT. Protein product: CASSPRTGGLTGELFF.

DNA for the CDR3: TGTGCCAGCAGGGAACAGGGAGCTGGAAACACCATATATTTT. Amino acid sequence: CASREQGAGNTIYF. V gene TRBV11-1 combines with J gene TRBJ1-3; TRBD1 is a possible D gene (6 bases). This CDR3 is built from 14 residues. Trimming removed 6 bases at V and 2 bases at J, with 11 bases between. Per germline, CDR1 SGHAT and CDR2 FQDESV (reference sequence).